A selection of T cell receptor beta chains follows, all from one sample in a study of CD8 T cells in ankylosing spondylitis. TCRdb processed the 5' RACE reads anew with MiXCR; each CDR3 protein has one entry. The sample carries fewer than 150,000 distinct CDR3 sequences, 6% to 8.5% recorded once. Material for sequencing was blood, either unsorted or a sorted T cell fraction (not recorded which). All receptors derive from a female donor with ankylosing spondylitis or in good health (not recorded which). CDR3s include the opening cysteine and the closing phenylalanine or tryptophan. The D gene is left open where the match is weak. Expanded clones are given a class, and other clones once, few, many or no size at all.

CDR3 DNA: TGTGCCACTCGGCGACAGGTCAACACTGAAGCTTTCTTT
CDR3 protein: CATRRQVNTEAFF
J gene: TRBJ1-1
V gene: TRBV19
clone size: many
D gene: NA

CDR3 DNA: TGTGCCAGCAGCTTATATCGGGGGGGCGATGAGCAGTTCTTC
CDR3 protein: CASSLYRGGDEQFF
J gene: TRBJ2-1
V gene: TRBV7-9
clone size: many
D gene: TRBD2

CDR3 DNA: TGTGCCAGCAAACATGAGCGGGGGGGCAATGAGCAGTTCTTC
CDR3 protein: CASKHERGGNEQFF
J gene: TRBJ2-1
V gene: TRBV6-1
clone size: many
D gene: TRBD2

CDR3 DNA: TGTGCCAGCAGTTACGGCAGCAATCAGCCCCAGCATTTT
CDR3 protein: CASSYGSNQPQHF
J gene: TRBJ1-5
V gene: TRBV6-5
clone size: many
D gene: NA

CDR3 DNA: TGTGCCAGCTCAATCGGGACTAGCGGGTTAGCAGATACGCAGTATTTT
CDR3 protein: CASSIGTSGLADTQYF
J gene: TRBJ2-3
V gene: TRBV18
clone size: NA
D gene: TRBD2

CDR3 DNA: TGTGCCAGCAGCTATCCCCGGGGGTCGCAGACCCAGTACTTC
CDR3 protein: CASSYPRGSQTQYF
J gene: TRBJ2-5
V gene: TRBV7-9
clone size: many
D gene: NA

CDR3 DNA: TGTGCCAGCAGCCAGTCGGGGGGGTATGAAAAACTGTTTTTT
CDR3 protein: CASSQSGGYEKLFF
J gene: TRBJ1-4
V gene: TRBV7-9
clone size: NA
D gene: NA

CDR3 DNA: TGTGCCAGCAGCCGCGAGGGGTCAAGAAATGAAAAACTGTTTTTT
CDR3 protein: CASSREGSRNEKLFF
J gene: TRBJ1-4
V gene: TRBV7-9
clone size: many
D gene: NA

CDR3 DNA: TGCAGTGCAACCGGAGCGGGGGTGAACACAGATACGCAGTATTTT
CDR3 protein: CSATGAGVNTDTQYF
J gene: TRBJ2-3
V gene: TRBV20-1
clone size: many
D gene: TRBD2

CDR3 DNA: TGTGCCAGCACCGAGGGGGGGAGGACAGATACGCAGTATTTT
CDR3 protein: CASTEGGRTDTQYF
J gene: TRBJ2-3
V gene: TRBV28
clone size: NA
D gene: NA

CDR3 DNA: TGTGCCACCAGTGATGGGGACAATGAGCAGTTCTTC
CDR3 protein: CATSDGDNEQFF
J gene: TRBJ2-1
V gene: TRBV24-1
clone size: many
D gene: NA

CDR3 DNA: TGCGCCAGCAGCTTAGCCGCGGCATTAGCGGGGGAGTACGAGCAGTACTTC
CDR3 protein: CASSLAAALAGEYEQYF
J gene: TRBJ2-7
V gene: TRBV5-1
clone size: many
D gene: TRBD2

CDR3 DNA: TGCGCCAGCAGAAGGGGTAGCGGGGGGCAGAGCTCCTACAATGAGCAGTTCTTC
CDR3 protein: CASRRGSGGQSSYNEQFF
J gene: TRBJ2-1
V gene: TRBV5-1
clone size: many
D gene: TRBD2

CDR3 DNA: TGTGCCAGCAGTTGGACAGATATGCAGGGTGAGCAGTTCTTC
CDR3 protein: CASSWTDMQGEQFF
J gene: TRBJ2-1
V gene: TRBV12-3/TRBV12-4
clone size: many
D gene: NA

CDR3 DNA: TGTGCCAGCAGCCCGGACCTCAGCTCTGGAAACACCATATATTTT
CDR3 protein: CASSPDLSSGNTIYF
J gene: TRBJ1-3
V gene: TRBV7-9
clone size: many
D gene: NA

CDR3 DNA: TGTGCCAGCAGCTTAAGGGAAAACACCATATATTTT
CDR3 protein: CASSLRENTIYF
J gene: TRBJ1-3
V gene: TRBV7-8
clone size: once
D gene: NA

CDR3 DNA: TGTGCCAGCAGTTTTGAGGGTTTTACTGAAGCTTTCTTT
CDR3 protein: CASSFEGFTEAFF
J gene: TRBJ1-1
V gene: TRBV12-3/TRBV12-4
clone size: many
D gene: NA

CDR3 DNA: TGCAGTGCTAGCGCGACAGCTGATCAGCCCCAGCATTTT
CDR3 protein: CSASATADQPQHF
J gene: TRBJ1-5
V gene: TRBV20-1
clone size: few
D gene: NA

CDR3 DNA: TGTGCCAGCCGCAGGGGCCTTGGCTACACCTTC
CDR3 protein: CASRRGLGYTF
J gene: TRBJ1-2
V gene: TRBV7-2
clone size: many
D gene: NA

CDR3 DNA: TGTGCCAGCAGTGAATTCGGGAATCAGCCCCAGCATTTT
CDR3 protein: CASSEFGNQPQHF
J gene: TRBJ1-5
V gene: TRBV25-1
clone size: many
D gene: NA

CDR3 DNA: TGCAGTGCTAGTGACGGAAATCAAGAGACCCAGTACTTC
CDR3 protein: CSASDGNQETQYF
J gene: TRBJ2-5
V gene: TRBV20-1
clone size: many
D gene: NA

CDR3 DNA: TGTGCCTGGAGTGAGGTAGGGACATACGAATCCTACAATGAGCAGTTCTTC
CDR3 protein: CAWSEVGTYESYNEQFF
J gene: TRBJ2-1
V gene: TRBV30
clone size: many
D gene: NA

CDR3 DNA: TGCGCCAGCATGCGGGTAGCGGACACAGATACGCAGTATTTT
CDR3 protein: CASMRVADTDTQYF
J gene: TRBJ2-3
V gene: TRBV5-1
clone size: many
D gene: NA

CDR3 DNA: TGTGCCAGCAGTTACGGGGGCAATGAGCAGTTCTTC
CDR3 protein: CASSYGGNEQFF
J gene: TRBJ2-1
V gene: TRBV6-6
clone size: many
D gene: NA

CDR3 DNA: TGCAGCGTTGACCTCCACCCGGGGGCCCGAAACACTGAAGCTTTCTTT
CDR3 protein: CSVDLHPGARNTEAFF
J gene: TRBJ1-1
V gene: TRBV29-1
clone size: many
D gene: NA

CDR3 DNA: TGTGCCAGCAGTGGGCAACAGGGTCCCTTAGGCGAGCAGTACTTC
CDR3 protein: CASSGQQGPLGEQYF
J gene: TRBJ2-7
V gene: TRBV2
clone size: many
D gene: NA

CDR3 DNA: TGCAGTACCGAGGGGGGGCGAACTGAAGCTTTCTTT
CDR3 protein: CSTEGGRTEAFF
J gene: TRBJ1-1
V gene: TRBV20-1
clone size: many
D gene: NA

CDR3 DNA: TGCAGTGCTAGAGATTGGCTGAACACTGAAGCTTTCTTT
CDR3 protein: CSARDWLNTEAFF
J gene: TRBJ1-1
V gene: TRBV20-1
clone size: many
D gene: NA

CDR3 DNA: TGTGCCAGCAGTTTCAGGACAGGGAACACTGAAGCTTTCTTT
CDR3 protein: CASSFRTGNTEAFF
J gene: TRBJ1-1
V gene: TRBV6-2/TRBV6-3
clone size: many
D gene: TRBD1

CDR3 DNA: TGTGCCACCAGCAGAGGCCGGACAGGGGGGCTGACGAAGCAGTACTTC
CDR3 protein: CATSRGRTGGLTKQYF
J gene: TRBJ2-7
V gene: TRBV15
clone size: many
D gene: TRBD1

CDR3 DNA: TGTGCCAGTAAGGCGGACAGGGGGCGAAGAACTAATGAAAAACTGTTTTTT
CDR3 protein: CASKADRGRRTNEKLFF
J gene: TRBJ1-4
V gene: TRBV19
clone size: many
D gene: TRBD1

CDR3 DNA: TGCGCCAGCAGCTTGGGGGCAGGGTCCGGTGGCTACACCTTC
CDR3 protein: CASSLGAGSGGYTF
J gene: TRBJ1-2
V gene: TRBV5-1
clone size: many
D gene: NA

CDR3 DNA: TGTGCCAGCAGACCCCCGGGACAGGGATCAGATACGCAGTATTTT
CDR3 protein: CASRPPGQGSDTQYF
J gene: TRBJ2-3
V gene: TRBV12-3/TRBV12-4
clone size: many
D gene: TRBD1

CDR3 DNA: TGTGCCAGCAGCCAAGAACGCTCGACCCTTAGGTATTTT
CDR3 protein: CASSQERSTLRYF
J gene: TRBJ2-3
V gene: TRBV4-2
clone size: many
D gene: NA

CDR3 DNA: TGTGCCAGCAGGCCCGGAGAGGGAGGCACCGGGGAGCTGTTTTTT
CDR3 protein: CASRPGEGGTGELFF
J gene: TRBJ2-2
V gene: TRBV2
clone size: few
D gene: NA

CDR3 DNA: TGCAGCGTCTCCGACAGGGGAGAAGCTGGAAACACCATATATTTT
CDR3 protein: CSVSDRGEAGNTIYF
J gene: TRBJ1-3
V gene: TRBV29-1
clone size: many
D gene: TRBD1

CDR3 DNA: TGTGCCAGCAGTGCCGGGGGGGCTATAAACATTCAGTACTTC
CDR3 protein: CASSAGGAINIQYF
J gene: TRBJ2-4
V gene: TRBV12-3/TRBV12-4
clone size: many
D gene: TRBD2

CDR3 DNA: TGTGCCAGCTCACCAGACAGACGGAGAAGCACAGATACGCAGTATTTT
CDR3 protein: CASSPDRRRSTDTQYF
J gene: TRBJ2-3
V gene: TRBV18
clone size: many
D gene: NA

CDR3 DNA: TGTGCCAGCAGCGCACGCCAGGGGGGCCTCCCCTTCAATGAGCAGTTCTTC
CDR3 protein: CASSARQGGLPFNEQFF
J gene: TRBJ2-1
V gene: TRBV13
clone size: many
D gene: NA

CDR3 DNA: TGTGCCAGCAGCTCCTCCCCGGGATCGCGCACTGAAGCTTTCTTT
CDR3 protein: CASSSSPGSRTEAFF
J gene: TRBJ1-1
V gene: TRBV11-2
clone size: many
D gene: NA